The entry below gives a single T cell receptor beta chain sequence along with its context. Antigen: not known. This record comes from a study of T cell responses to AZD1222 COVID-19 vaccine. Study-level results: Donor demographics were predominantly white British with a female majority; clonal diversity may be underestimated. Increased Spike-specific TCR breadth and depth were observed after two AZD1222 doses. No repertoire was sampled before or during the peak T cell response, only after it. Reports say nearly half of spike-specific TCRs go after unmutated variant regions.

Germline V gives CDR1 MGHDK, CDR2 SYGVNS. The CDR3 has 15 residues. V lost 2 bases and J 3 bases, leaving 13 bases between the germline ends. Sequencing was performed with immunoSEQ multiplex PCR; in TCRdb, only in-frame clones are kept and a portion is missing. This table has about 120,000 clones, 85% to 95% appearing once. The chain carries TRBV25-1 and TRBJ1-2, with D unclear. This TCR was sampled from an adult who received the AZD1222 COVID-19 vaccine. Sequenced material: peripheral blood, taken 28 days after the second AZD1222 dose. This chain's CDR3 is CASSEPGRSYYGYTF. The CDR3 nucleotides read TGTGCCAGCAGTGAACCTGGCAGATCGTACTATGGCTACACCTTC.